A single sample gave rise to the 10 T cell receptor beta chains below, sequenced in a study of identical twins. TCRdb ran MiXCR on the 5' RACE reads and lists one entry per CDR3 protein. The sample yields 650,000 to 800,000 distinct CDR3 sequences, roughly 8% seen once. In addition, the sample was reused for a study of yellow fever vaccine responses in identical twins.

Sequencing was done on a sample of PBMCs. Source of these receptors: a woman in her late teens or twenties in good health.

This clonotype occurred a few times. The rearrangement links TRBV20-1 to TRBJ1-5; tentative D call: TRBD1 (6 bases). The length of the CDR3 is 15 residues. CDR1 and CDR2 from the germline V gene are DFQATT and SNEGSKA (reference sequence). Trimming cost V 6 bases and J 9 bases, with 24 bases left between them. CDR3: CSAPSGDMVVSPQHF. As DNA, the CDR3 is TGCAGTGCCCCCTCAGGGGATATGGTTGTTTCGCCCCAGCATTTT.

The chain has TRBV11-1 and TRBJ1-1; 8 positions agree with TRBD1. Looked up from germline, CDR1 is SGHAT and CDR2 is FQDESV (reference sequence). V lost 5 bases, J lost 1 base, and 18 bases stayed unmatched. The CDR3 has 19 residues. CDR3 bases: TGTGCCAGCAGCCAGCACAGGACAGGGCTCCAAAGGCCGAACACTGAAGCTTTCTTT. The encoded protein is CASSQHRTGLQRPNTEAFF.

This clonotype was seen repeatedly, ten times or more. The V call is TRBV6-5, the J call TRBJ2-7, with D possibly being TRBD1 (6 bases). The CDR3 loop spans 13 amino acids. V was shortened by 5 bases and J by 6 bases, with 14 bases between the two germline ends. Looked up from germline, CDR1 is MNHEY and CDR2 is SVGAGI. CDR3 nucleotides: TGTGCCAGCAGTCACAGGGAACCTGGCGAGCAGTACTTC. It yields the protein CASSHREPGEQYF.

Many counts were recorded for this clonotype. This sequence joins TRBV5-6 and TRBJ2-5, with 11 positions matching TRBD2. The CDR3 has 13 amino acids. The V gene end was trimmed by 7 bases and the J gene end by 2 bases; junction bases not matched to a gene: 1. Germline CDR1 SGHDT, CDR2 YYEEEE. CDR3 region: CASGTSGQETQYF. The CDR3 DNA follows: TGTGCCAGCGGGACTAGCGGTCAAGAGACCCAGTACTTC.

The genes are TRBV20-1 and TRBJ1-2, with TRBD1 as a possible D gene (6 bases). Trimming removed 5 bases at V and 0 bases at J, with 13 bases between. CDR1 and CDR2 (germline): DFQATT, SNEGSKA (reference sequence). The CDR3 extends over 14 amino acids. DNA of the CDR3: TGCAGTGCTCGATTCGACAGGCCTAACTATGGCTACACCTTC. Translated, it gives CSARFDRPNYGYTF.

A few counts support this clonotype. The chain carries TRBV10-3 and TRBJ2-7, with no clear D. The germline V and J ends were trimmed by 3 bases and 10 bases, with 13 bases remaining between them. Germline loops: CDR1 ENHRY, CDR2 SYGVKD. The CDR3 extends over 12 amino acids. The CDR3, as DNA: TGTGCCATCAGTGATGGATTATCGTCTCAGTACTTC. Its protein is CAISDGLSSQYF.

In nucleotides, the CDR3 is TGTGCCAGCAGGCTATACGGACAAGAGACCCAGTACTTC. It encodes CASRLYGQETQYF. V and J are TRBV6-6 and TRBJ2-5; no reliable D call. The CDR3 totals 13 residues. CDR1 MNHNY and CDR2 SVGAGI come from the germline V gene (reference sequence). The V end lost 6 bases, the J end lost 2 bases, and 10 bases lay between the germline ends.

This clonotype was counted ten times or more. The CDR3, as DNA: TGCGCCAGCAGCTTGGCCTTGGGGGGCGGTGAGCAGTTCTTC. Protein sequence: CASSLALGGGEQFF. V usage is TRBV5-1 and J usage is TRBJ2-1; D may be TRBD1 or TRBD2 (6 bases each). V was pared by 0 bases and J by 9 bases, with 13 bases between. The germline CDR1 and CDR2 sequences are SGHRS and YFSETQ. CDR3 length: 14 residues.

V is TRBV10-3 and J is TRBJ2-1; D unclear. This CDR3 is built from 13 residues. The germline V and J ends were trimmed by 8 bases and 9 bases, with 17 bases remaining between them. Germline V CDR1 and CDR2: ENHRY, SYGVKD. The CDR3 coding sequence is TGTGCCATCTCGGTGGAAGGGTACGGTGAGCAGTTCTTC. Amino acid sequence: CAISVEGYGEQFF.

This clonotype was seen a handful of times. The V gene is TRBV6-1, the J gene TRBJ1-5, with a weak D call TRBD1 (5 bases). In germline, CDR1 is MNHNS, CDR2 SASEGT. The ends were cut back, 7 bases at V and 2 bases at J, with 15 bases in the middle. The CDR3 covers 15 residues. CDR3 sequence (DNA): TGTGCCAGCAACCCCGGGGGGTCCGGCAATCAGCCCCAGCATTTT. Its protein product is CASNPGGSGNQPQHF.